This T cell receptor beta chain originates from a study of blood T cell repertoires in COVID-19 (dated by TCRdb to 2018 to 2021). With respect to the entire study: Samples from collaborators originated in the United States, Italy and Spain and spanned both the acute and convalescent phases of COVID-19. HLA class I and class II types, where available, came from metadata supplied by the sample provider rather than from assay-based typing. The samples were drawn from two sources: the first 160 participants of the ongoing ImmuneRACE study, and 950 to 1,500 subjects contributed by 6 global collaborators. Nearly every sample came with metadata listing a de-identified subject ID, COVID-19 status, age in years and sex. The material from the prospective study consisted of cDNA or gDNA derived from T cells, B-cell-depleted T cells, or PBMCs. Deeply sampled blood TCRbeta repertoires from subjects exposed to, actively infected with, or recovered from COVID-19 were included in the dataset. The repertoires were released in a freely available public database meant as a resource for research on the immune response to SARS-CoV-2. Results the study describes overall, beyond this receptor: Clinical and demographic metadata were provided uncurated, with the amount varying by source and participant.

About this clone: Its specific antigen is unknown. Base quality data are lacking; no much larger clone is found one base away.

The immunoSEQ Assay, a bias-controlled multiplex PCR, was used to amplify TCRbeta CDR3 regions from genomic DNA. Per the original workflow: Nucleated cell counts per sample were estimated from amplification of reference gene primers within the assay. To quantify the absolute abundance of each unique TCRbeta CDR3 rearrangement, sequence reads were collapsed and filtered. For each sample, productive Simpson clonality was calculated as the square root of Simpson's diversity index across productive rearrangements. TCRdb's version of the immuneACCESS table is confined to in-frame rearrangements and falls short of the full clone set. An unresolved V gene accounts for under half of the shortfall where checked; the remainder is of unknown origin. That table furnishes V, J and clone size, whereas the DNA furnished D and trimming. This sample is represented by some 250,000 clones; around nine tenths of them were singletons. 3.5% to 4% of the sample rests with the top ten.

Enrolling through a virtual design, the prospective study's participants ranged in age from roughly 18 to 95 years and lived across roughly 24 United States geographic areas. In the prospective study, cohorts were assigned on the basis of participant-reported clinical history obtained from a screening survey and a study questionnaire. Each participant in the prospective study had whole blood, serum and a nasopharyngeal or oropharyngeal swab collected by mobile phlebotomists. Additional blood draws and questionnaires over an approximately 2-month period could optionally be provided by prospective study participants. Blood samples from the prospective study were shipped frozen or at room temperature prior to DNA extraction. V loses 8 bases, J loses 4 bases, and the germline ends lie 21 bases apart. From the cysteine through the phenylalanine, the CDR3 covers 16 amino acids. The read is trimmed to its CDR3 DNA, 48 bases read in frame from base 1. Taken from the germline V gene (reference sequence), the CDR1 and CDR2 loops are LNHDA and SQIVND.

The clonotype comes from a woman in her twenties or thirties with acute COVID-19. Sample: PBMCs or T cells enriched from blood (not recorded which). The chain is made from TRBV19 and TRBJ1-3; no D gene can be assigned with confidence. The bases are TGTGCCAGTGCCCCGGTACAGCAGACGGCGGGAAACACCATATATTTT. The translation is CASAPVQQTAGNTIYF.